This TCR beta chain was obtained from a study of long-term antiretroviral therapy in people with HIV. Study-wide findings and caveats: Control repertoires displayed wider CDR3 length ranges than the HIV repertoires.

Donors each had at least one pre-ART PBMC sample and at least two post-ART ones. Survey-level resolution applied to immunoSEQ assay v3.0. Profiling relied on immunoSEQ multiplex PCR, and the TCRdb table lists in-frame clones only, not all of them. The sample includes approximately 12,000 clones, 70% to 85% of them seen just once. This clone is medium-sized in the sample. Its antigen is undetermined. The CDR3 has 13 amino acids. The germline V gene has CDR1 MRHNA and CDR2 SNTAGT. Trimming shortened V by 2 bases and J by 7 bases, and 9 bases separated the two germline ends. This sequence originates from a man between 40 and 49 years old with HIV. The sample consisted of unsorted PBMCs, taken approximately 3.2 years before starting antiretroviral therapy. This chain uses TRBV6-4 with TRBJ2-1; D gene unclear. In nucleotides, the CDR3 is TGTGCCAGCAGTGACGGTCTACGGAATGAGCAGTTCTTC. It translates to CASSDGLRNEQFF.